This T cell receptor beta chain derives from a study of blood T cell repertoires in COVID-19. CDR3 length: 14 amino acids. J gave up 5 bases and V 4 bases, and 5 bases lay outside the gene matches. Germline CDR1 is SNHLY and CDR2 is FYNNEI. The protocol was immunoSEQ multiplex PCR, while the TCRdb copy is restricted to in-frame clones and leaves out a portion. In the table there are about 140,000 clones, over 60% of which are singletons. This chain uses TRBV2 with TRBJ2-5; the match to TRBD1 covers 9 bases. Specimen: peripheral blood. The clonotype originates from a woman aged 45-65 years with active or convalescent COVID-19. CDR3 protein: CASSGRTGVETQYF. For the CDR3, the DNA is TGTGCCAGCAGTGGAAGGACAGGGGTGGAGACCCAGTACTTC.